The TCR beta chain under discussion was sequenced for a study of blood T cell repertoires in COVID-19 (dated by TCRdb to the early 2020s). For the study in its entirety: Samples from collaborators originated in the United States, Italy and Spain and spanned both the acute and convalescent phases of COVID-19. The prospective study material was composed of cDNA or gDNA derived from T cells, B-cell-depleted T cells, or PBMCs. Deeply sampled blood TCRbeta repertoires from subjects exposed to, actively infected with, or recovered from COVID-19 were included in the dataset. A freely available public database, intended as a resource for researchers studying the immune response to SARS-CoV-2, is where the repertoires were released. The samples were drawn from the first 160 participants of the ongoing ImmuneRACE study and from 1,254 subjects provided by 6 global collaborators. Nearly every sample came with metadata listing a de-identified subject ID, COVID-19 status, age in years and sex. Where available, HLA class I and class II types were taken from metadata supplied by the sample provider and were not determined by assay-based typing.

Summary of the overall study and its limitations: How much clinical and demographic metadata was included differed by source and by participant, and the metadata was provided uncurated.

TCRbeta CDR3 regions were amplified from genomic DNA using the immunoSEQ Assay, a bias-controlled multiplex PCR. The authors' pipeline ran thus. The number of nucleated cells in each sample was estimated by amplification of reference gene primers within the assay. Sequence reads were collapsed and filtered to measure the absolute abundance of every unique TCRbeta CDR3 rearrangement. For each sample, productive Simpson clonality was calculated by taking the square root of Simpson's diversity index across productive rearrangements. TCRdb took over this immuneACCESS table, retaining in-frame rearrangements with V and J assigned. Such tables are incomplete; in checked studies, under half of the missing clones stem from an unresolved V gene, and the remainder is unexplained. For V, J and clone size, that table is used; D and trimming come from the DNA. The sample yields about 45,000 clones; about 90% were counted once. The ten biggest clones cover roughly a tenth of the sample.

Collaborating institutions collected whole blood in K2EDTA tubes following their own protocols. For TCRbeta analysis, collaborators shipped samples in one of three forms: frozen whole blood, isolated PBMCs, or DNA extracted from either of those sample types. On this clone: No antigen is known for it. Within one base of it there is no much larger clone, and no base qualities were kept.

CDR3 length: 16 amino acids, cysteine to phenylalanine. Just the 48-base CDR3 DNA is kept, in frame starting at base 1. As encoded in the germline V gene, CDR1 is MGHRA while CDR2 is YSYEKL. At the junction V is shortened by 0 bases and J by 1 base, with 12 bases in between. Material: peripheral blood. This chain is built from TRBV4-1 and TRBJ1-1, with TRBD1 as a weak D call on 5 bases. The origin of this receptor is a woman aged 80 or over with active COVID-19. The CDR3 protein sequence reads: CASSQEPRVANTEAFF. The DNA reads as follows: TGCGCCAGCAGCCAAGAACCCAGGGTTGCGAACACTGAAGCTTTCTTT.